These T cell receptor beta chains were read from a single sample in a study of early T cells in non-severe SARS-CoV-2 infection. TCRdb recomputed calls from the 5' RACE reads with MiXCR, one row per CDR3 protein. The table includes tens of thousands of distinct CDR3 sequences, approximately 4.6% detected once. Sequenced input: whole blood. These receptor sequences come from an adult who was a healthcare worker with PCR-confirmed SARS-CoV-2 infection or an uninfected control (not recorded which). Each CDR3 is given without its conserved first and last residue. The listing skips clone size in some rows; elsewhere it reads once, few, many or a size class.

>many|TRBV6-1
ASSYDPPGLGLNEQF
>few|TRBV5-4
ASSGGLVDTQY
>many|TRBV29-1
SGGRGGGELF
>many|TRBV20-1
SATKKVAGELF
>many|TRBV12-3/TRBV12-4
ASSFPIQETQY
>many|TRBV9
ASSANDEQF
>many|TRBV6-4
ASSERGGTDTQY
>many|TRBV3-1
ASSLAGSTNTGELF
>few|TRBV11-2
ASSAPGTIY
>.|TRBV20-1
SATAGGVTGELF
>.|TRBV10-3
AIRVRTEGEQY
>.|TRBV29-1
SGRTDTQY
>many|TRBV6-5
ASSYFGTLNTGELF
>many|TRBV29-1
SVDGLAGQKTYNEQF
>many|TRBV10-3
ATGGDRNYGYT
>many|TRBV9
ASSVGGSGGNEQF
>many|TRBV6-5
ASSGQGSAKLF
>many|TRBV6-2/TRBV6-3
ASSRELAGHNTGELF
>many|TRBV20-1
SARDSGQGDTGELF
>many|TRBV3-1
ASSPTSGFTDTQY
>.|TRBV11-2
ASSLNKAQLF
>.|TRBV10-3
AITRTSGGYNEQF
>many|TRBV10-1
ASSVSPSTEAF
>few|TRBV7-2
ASSSQVQDTQY
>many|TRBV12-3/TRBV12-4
ASSLGTIYEQY
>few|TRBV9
ASSAGQGVEAF
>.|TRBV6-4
VSSDLSGGHNEQF
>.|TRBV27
ASTSRGVGNTGELF
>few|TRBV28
ASSKDRVNIQY
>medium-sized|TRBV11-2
ASSGVNSYNEQF
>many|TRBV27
ASPRTGGNQPQH